This section outlines one T cell receptor beta chain sequence together with its context. TCRdb recomputed calls from the RT-PCR reads with MiXCR, one row per CDR3 protein. The sample has about 150,000 distinct CDR3 sequences; roughly 35% are singletons. The data were taken from a study of patients and donors after allogeneic stem cell transplantation. The CDR3 length is 12 residues. V was pared by 3 bases and J by 6 bases, with 8 bases between. Sequencing was performed on blood, either unsorted or a sorted T cell fraction (not recorded which). This TCR derives from a human donor who was either an allogeneic HSCT recipient or a stem cell or donor lymphocyte infusion donor (not recorded which). It is not recorded whose cells these are; they may come from a transplant donor. The chain recombines TRBV12-3 or TRBV12-4 with TRBJ1-2; D remains ambiguous. This CDR3 is CASSLGSDGYTF. The DNA of the CDR3 is TGTGCCAGCAGTTTGGGGAGCGATGGCTACACCTTC.